The 21 T cell receptor beta chains in this list originate from one sample, sequenced in a study of cytomegalovirus exposure and HLA in healthy donors. PCR was performed using 60 Vbeta and 13 Jbeta primers. Sequencing was performed with immunoSEQ multiplex PCR; in TCRdb, only in-frame clones are kept and a portion is missing. Among around 130,000 clones listed, around 9% were seen once. Material for sequencing was PBMCs. The receptors originated from a man aged 40-49 years in good health and CMV-seronegative.

This clone was observed a handful of times. The chain recombines TRBV11-2 with TRBJ1-4; the D is unclear. Germline values: CDR1 SGHAT, CDR2 FQNNGV. CDR3 length: 17 amino acids. Trimming left V 1 base short and J 0 bases short, with 12 bases between. CDR3 in DNA: TGTGCCAGCAGCTTAGCGTTCCACAGACCAACTAATGAAAAACTGTTTTTT. Translation: CASSLAFHRPTNEKLFF.

V gene TRBV25-1 combines with J gene TRBJ2-7; D perhaps matches TRBD1 (5 bases). The CDR3 sequence is 12 residues long. V lost 5 bases and J lost 3, with 8 bases in between. Germline V gene data show CDR1 as MGHDK and CDR2 as SYGVNS. CDR3 coding DNA: TGTGCCAGCAGTCAAACAGGCTACGAGCAGTACTTC. It is translated as CASSQTGYEQYF.

The chain combines TRBV2 with TRBJ2-7; 12 bases agree with TRBD2. The length of the CDR3 is 18 residues. CDR1 is SNHLY, CDR2 FYNNEI, per germline. Trimming cost V 4 bases and J 2 bases; bases outside gene matches: 12. CDR3 in DNA: TGTGCCAGCAGTGGAACCTCTTCCACTAGCGGGGGGACCTACGAGCAGTACTTC. This gives the protein CASSGTSSTSGGTYEQYF. The full variable domain, rest sourced from reference TRBV2 and TRBJ2-7, is EPEVTQTPSHQVTQMGQEVILRCVPISNHLYFYWYRQILGQKVEFLVSFYNNEISEKSEIFDDQFSVERPDGSNFTLKIRSTKLEDSAMYFCASSGTSSTSGGTYEQYFGPGTRLTVT.

The genes are TRBV6-1 and TRBJ2-5, with 10 bases that match TRBD2. Germline V gene sequence: CDR1 MNHNS, CDR2 SASEGT. The CDR3 totals 14 residues. Trimming took 7 bases from V and 5 from J; bases not matched to a gene: 7. DNA of the CDR3: TGTGCCAGCACAACTAGCGGGGAGTGGGAGACCCAGTACTTC. The encoded protein is CASTTSGEWETQYF.

This clone was counted a few times. The chain combines TRBV7-2 with TRBJ2-7, with 7 bases that match TRBD2. CDR3 length: 15 amino acids. Germline lookup yields CDR1 SGHTA and CDR2 FQGNSA. J was trimmed by 1 base and V by 5 bases; bases with no gene match: 8. CDR3 sequence reads: CASSPSSGSSYEQYF. The CDR3 DNA sequence: TGTGCCAGCAGCCCCTCTAGCGGTTCTTCCTACGAGCAGTACTTC.

This clone has only a few counts. The chain couples TRBV7-9 to TRBJ2-3; 7 nucleotides agree with TRBD1. The J segment lost 5 bases and the V segment lost 3 bases, leaving 11 bases of the junction unmatched. The CDR3 runs 16 residues. Germline lookup yields CDR1 SEHNR and CDR2 FQNEAQ (reference sequence). In DNA form, the CDR3 reads TGTGCCAGCAGCTTGGACCAGACAGGGTTGAAAGATACGCAGTATTTT. Encoded protein: CASSLDQTGLKDTQYF.

This clone was counted between two and nine times. This CDR3 is also generated by other DNA sequences in the sample. The V gene is TRBV6-6, the J gene TRBJ2-7, with a possible D match to TRBD1 (5 bases). Per the germline V gene, CDR1 is MNHNY and CDR2 is SVGAGI (reference sequence). The CDR3 runs to 15 residues. V was trimmed by 4 bases and J by 1 base, leaving 14 bases between them. The CDR3 nucleotides read TGTGCCAGCAGTTTGGGGCAGTTAATATCCTACGAGCAGTACTTC. Residues: CASSLGQLISYEQYF.

This clone appeared a few times. The genes are TRBV25-1 and TRBJ1-3, with no clear D. CDR3 length: 11 amino acids. V was trimmed by 3 bases and J by 10 bases, leaving 7 bases between them. CDR1 and CDR2 from the germline V gene are MGHDK and SYGVNS. The CDR3 DNA reads TGTGCCAGCAGTGATAAGAGAACCATATATTTT. Its protein product is CASSDKRTIYF.

The J gene is TRBJ1-4, the V gene TRBV19; no reliable D call. CDR3 length: 13 amino acids. Germline lookup yields CDR1 LNHDA and CDR2 SQIVND (reference sequence). The V and J ends lost 1 base and 8 bases respectively, with 8 bases between them. DNA for the CDR3: TGTGCCAGTAGTATAGGGGGAGGCGAAAAACTGTTTTTT. Its protein product is CASSIGGGEKLFF. The full variable domain, completed using reference TRBV19 and TRBJ1-4, is DGGITQSPKYLFRKEGQNVTLSCEQNLNHDAMYWYRQDPGQGLRLIYYSQIVNDFQKGDIAEGYSVSREKKESFPLTVTSAQKNPTAFYLCASSIGGGEKLFFGSGTQLSVL.

The chain is built from TRBV2 and TRBJ2-7; D perhaps matches TRBD2 (6 bases). CDR1 SNHLY and CDR2 FYNNEI come from the germline V gene. Deletions cut 4 bases from V and 6 bases from J, with 19 bases between. This CDR3 contains 15 residues. In nucleotides, the CDR3 is TGTGCCAGCAGTGCGGAGCAGGAGGGCCTCCGCGAGCAGTACTTC. Translated: CASSAEQEGLREQYF.

The chain links TRBV25-1 to TRBJ2-7; tentative D call: TRBD2 (6 bases). CDR1 and CDR2 (germline): MGHDK, SYGVNS. The CDR3 runs 15 residues. The ends were cut back, 5 bases at V and 2 bases at J, with 16 bases in the middle. The CDR3 DNA sequence: TGTGCCAGCAGTCACTTCGCGGGGCTAACCTACGAGCAGTACTTC. As protein: CASSHFAGLTYEQYF.

This clone was counted a few times. V and J are TRBV7-8 and TRBJ2-1, with 8 bases matching TRBD2. The V gene's germline CDR1 is SGHVS and CDR2 FQNEAQ. This CDR3 has 17 residues. Trimming cost V 1 base and J 9 bases; bases outside gene matches: 14. In nucleotides, the CDR3 is TGTGCCAGCAGCTTAGACGGGGCGGGGGGCCCCCAAGCTGAGCAGTTCTTC. Its translation is CASSLDGAGGPQAEQFF.

Comment on this clone: This same CDR3 is encoded by further DNA sequences in the sample. The J gene is TRBJ2-5, the V gene TRBV5-4; the match to TRBD2 covers 7 bases. V dropped 1 base and J dropped 2; count of bases not matched to a gene: 8. Germline V lookup: CDR1 SGHNT, CDR2 YYREEE (reference sequence). The length of the CDR3 is 16 residues. In DNA form, the CDR3 reads TGTGCCAGCAGCTTGAGTAGGACCGGGGGGCAAGAGACCCAGTACTTC. It translates to CASSLSRTGGQETQYF. Full variable domain (missing parts from reference TRBV5-4 and TRBJ2-5): ETGVTQSPTHLIKTRGQQVTLRCSSQSGHNTVSWYQQALGQGPQFIFQYYREEENGRGNFPPRFSGLQFPNYSSELNVNALELDDSALYLCASSLSRTGGQETQYFGPGTRLLVL.

The chain recombines TRBV11-3 with TRBJ2-3; weak D call: TRBD2 (6 bases). V was trimmed by 5 bases and J by 2 bases, leaving 14 bases between them. Germline CDR1 SGHNT, CDR2 YENEEA. This CDR3 has 15 amino acids. The CDR3 protein is CASSRAGRLTDTQYF. CDR3 bases: TGTGCCAGCAGCCGCGCGGGGCGACTCACAGATACGCAGTATTTT.

The genes are TRBV7-2 and TRBJ1-5, with D tentatively TRBD1 (6 bases). This CDR3 comprises 15 residues. Germline V gene lookup returns CDR1 SGHTA and CDR2 FQGNSA. Trimming took 3 bases from V and 3 from J, leaving 12 bases between them. CDR3 nucleotide sequence: TGTGCCAGCAGCTTCAGGGGCTGGGACAATCAGCCCCAGCATTTT. Translating it yields CASSFRGWDNQPQHF. Together with reference TRBV7-2 and TRBJ1-5, the CDR3 gives the full variable domain: GAGVSQSPSNKVTEKGKDVELRCDPISGHTALYWYRQSLGQGLEFLIYFQGNSAPDKSGLPSDRFSAERTGGSVSTLTIQRTQQEDSAVYLCASSFRGWDNQPQHFGDGTRLSIL.

The chain uses TRBV5-1 and TRBJ2-5; TRBD1 aligns across 8 bases. Germline V CDR1 and CDR2: SGHRS, YFSETQ. There are 15 residues in the CDR3. V gave up 6 bases and J gave up 4 bases; unmatched junction bases: 11. The CDR3 region is CASTLRQGRGETQYF. The CDR3 DNA sequence: TGCGCCAGCACCTTAAGACAGGGGCGAGGAGAGACCCAGTACTTC.

Concerning this clone itself: This CDR3 is also generated by other DNA sequences in the sample. The V gene is TRBV7-2, the J gene TRBJ2-7; a possible D gene is TRBD2 (7 bases). This CDR3 comprises 13 residues. V shed 2 bases and J shed 3 bases, with 8 bases lying between them. CDR1 is SGHTA, CDR2 FQGNSA, per germline. The DNA of the CDR3 is TGTGCCAGCAGCTTAAGGGGGGGCTACGAGCAGTACTTC. Its translation is CASSLRGGYEQYF.

This clone was seen a handful of times. This chain uses TRBV5-1 with TRBJ2-2; D is possibly TRBD1 (6 bases). Per the germline V gene, CDR1 is SGHRS and CDR2 is YFSETQ. There are 14 residues in the CDR3. Trimming cost V 2 bases and J 5 bases, with 10 bases left between them. The CDR3 spells CASSFGGGTGELFF. As DNA, the CDR3 is TGCGCCAGCAGCTTTGGGGGCGGAACCGGGGAGCTGTTTTTT.

This clone was detected a few times. The rearrangement links TRBV6-5 to TRBJ2-3, with 9 bases fitting TRBD1. Unmatched junction bases numbered 8, after V lost 5 bases and J lost 5 bases. This CDR3 spans 15 amino acids. Germline V CDR1 and CDR2: MNHEY, SVGAGI. CDR3 in DNA: TGTGCCAGCAGTCGACGGGACAGGGAGGGAGATACGCAGTATTTT. Its translation is CASSRRDREGDTQYF.

This clone was detected a few times. V and J are TRBV6-1 and TRBJ1-1; TRBD1 aligns across 7 bases. The V and J ends lost 7 bases and 0 bases, in that order; junction bases with no gene match: 5. The CDR3 is 14 residues long. Germline CDR1 reads MNHNS; CDR2 reads SASEGT. The chain's CDR3 is CASKDRPLNTEAFF. In nucleotides, the CDR3 is TGTGCCAGCAAGGACAGGCCCTTGAACACTGAAGCTTTCTTT.

The chain uses TRBV19 and TRBJ1-1; D remains unclear. CDR1 and CDR2 (germline): LNHDA, SQIVND (reference sequence). Between the trimmed V and J ends, which lost 1 base and 1 base, there was a span of 10 bases. The CDR3 covers 15 residues. Here the CDR3 DNA reads TGTGCCAGTAGTATAGTCGCCGGTTCGAACACTGAAGCTTTCTTT. Its protein is CASSIVAGSNTEAFF.